Below are 7 T cell receptor beta chains sequenced from a single sample in a study of spatial heterogeneity in lung cancer. As to time point: sample taken at primary tumor resection. The study sequenced unsorted whole RNA from tumor, nontumor lung or frozen PBMC. One entry per CDR3 protein results from TCRdb running MiXCR on the 5' RACE reads. The profile shows some 6,000 distinct CDR3 sequences, 12% of them singletons. The sample here was normal lung tissue next to the tumor, taken at surgery. These receptors were taken from a male donor with early-stage non-small cell lung cancer.

By sample fraction, this clonotype is medium-sized. CDR3 in DNA: TGCGCCAGCAGCTTGGGACAGGGGAGAACTGAAGCTTTCTTT. The encoded protein is CASSLGQGRTEAFF. This sequence joins TRBV5-1 and TRBJ1-1; the match to TRBD1 covers 8 bases. The trim removed 0 bases at V and 5 bases at J, leaving 3 bases unmatched. Per the germline V gene, CDR1 is SGHRS and CDR2 is YFSETQ. This CDR3 contains 14 residues.

This clonotype was counted ten times or more. The V call is TRBV29-1, the J call TRBJ2-7; either TRBD1 or TRBD2 may fit D (5 bases each). V shed 3 bases and J shed 3 bases, with 12 bases lying between them. The CDR3 has 13 amino acids. The germline V gene has CDR1 SQVTM and CDR2 ANQGSEA. CDR3 nucleotide sequence: TGCAGCGTTGAGGCAGCGAGGGGCTACGAGCAGTACTTC. Protein sequence: CSVEAARGYEQYF.

This clonotype was seen many times. The chain carries TRBV7-2 and TRBJ2-1, with no clear D. With 6 bases removed from V and 3 bases from J, the gap between germline ends came to 12 bases. The CDR3 is 14 amino acids. Germline V gene sequence: CDR1 SGHTA, CDR2 FQGNSA. The CDR3: CASRSRSVYNEQFF. CDR3 DNA: TGTGCCAGCAGGTCTAGATCGGTCTACAATGAGCAGTTCTTC.

This clonotype was observed many times. The V gene is TRBV20-1, the J gene TRBJ2-2; D ambiguous. CDR1 DFQATT and CDR2 SNEGSKA come from the germline V gene (reference sequence). This CDR3 spans 12 amino acids. With 3 bases removed from V and 0 bases from J, the gap between germline ends came to 2 bases. The CDR3 region is CSASSNTGELFF. CDR3 coding DNA: TGCAGTGCTAGTTCGAACACCGGGGAGCTGTTTTTT.

The genes are TRBV5-4 and TRBJ1-1; 7 positions agree with TRBD1. Germline V gene data show CDR1 as SGHNT and CDR2 as YYREEE (reference sequence). Trimming removed 4 bases from V and 11 bases from J; junction bases left unmatched: 8. This CDR3 spans 12 amino acids. CDR3 residues: CASSPEGASAFF. The CDR3 DNA reads as TGTGCCAGCAGCCCCGAGGGGGCATCGGCTTTCTTT.

This clonotype appeared many times. CDR3 in DNA: TGTGCCAGCAGTTTTGTAGAGGAGCAGTACTTC. Encoded protein: CASSFVEEQYF. The chain uses TRBV28 and TRBJ2-7, with D unresolved. Looked up from germline, CDR1 is MDHEN and CDR2 is SYDVKM. V lost 3 bases, J lost 7 bases, and 7 bases lay in between. The CDR3 consists of 11 residues. Variable domain in full (rest from reference TRBV28 and TRBJ2-7): DVKVTQSSRYLVKRTGEKVFLECVQDMDHENMFWYRQDPGLGLRLIYFSYDVKMKEKGDIPEGYSVSREKKERFSLILESASTNQTSMYLCASSFVEEQYFGPGTRLTVT.

This clonotype was counted only a few times. The chain links TRBV15 to TRBJ2-5, with 8 bases matching TRBD2. J lost 4 bases, V lost 0 bases, and 7 bases had no gene match. CDR1 LNHNV and CDR2 YYDKDF come from the germline V gene (reference sequence). This CDR3 comprises 16 residues. The CDR3 sequence is CATSRDATSGGETQYF. The CDR3 nucleotides are TGTGCCACCAGCAGAGATGCTACTAGCGGCGGAGAGACCCAGTACTTC.